The entry that follows covers one T cell receptor beta chain sequence. Its antigen target is currently unknown. Per-nucleotide qualities are absent, and no much larger clonotype sits a single base away. Between the V and J ends, shortened by 3 bases and 2 bases respectively, the junction contains 13 bases. Reading the germline V gene gives CDR1 MDHEN and CDR2 SYDVKM. From the cysteine through the phenylalanine, the CDR3 covers 15 amino acids. Here the CDR3 DNA is all that survives: 45 bases in frame from base 1. These data belong to a study of identical twins (dated by TCRdb to the mid-2010s). For the study in its entirety: TCR alpha and beta repertoires from monozygotic twins, unrelated adults of various ages and cord blood were deep-sequenced to test whether fetal clonotypes persist. To rule out contamination, the twin experiments were replicated at different times with different library preparation protocols.

Every donor was a healthy Caucasian. The twin cohort comprised three pairs of female monozygotic twins, all aged about 18 to 30 years. Peripheral blood mononuclear cells were the source from which RNA for the TCR libraries was isolated. Overall study results and their limits: Because the same donors could not be followed over many years, the conclusions relied on cross-sectional statistical analysis. Out-of-frame TCR alpha sequences shared between twins showed an excess of low generation-probability sequences compared with coincidental sharing between unrelated individuals. Out-of-frame TCR alpha sharing in monozygotic twins was systematically underestimated by recombination models, whereas sharing between unrelated individuals was in agreement with the recombination models. Zero-insertion analyses could be partly confounded by invariant T cells such as MAIT and iNKT, although diverse VJ usage argued against such confounding for most clonotypes. The excess sharing between twins in beta out-of-frame sequences was weaker because fewer shared sequences reduced the signal-to-noise ratio. Fewer insertions were carried by abundant cord blood beta clonotypes, a similar but weaker trend appeared in young adult naive repertoires, and no such trend appeared in memory repertoires.

The method behind the library was 5' RACE. The sample was run on an Illumina HiSeq 2000. Template switching introduced a universal primer binding site; the final cDNA contained a unique molecular identifier, enabling accurate counting of TCR cDNA molecules. Specific primers in the conserved constant-segment region were used to synthesize first-strand cDNA for the TCR alpha and beta chains. To control for contamination, every cDNA library carried two barcodes: a SMART-Mk sample barcode plus Illumina barcodes. Two successive PCR steps introduced TruSeq adapter sequences along with Illumina sample barcodes. The Illumina HiSeq platform was used with custom primers to sequence TCR alpha and beta cDNA libraries. Concerning the study's data processing: MiGEC processed the raw reads to extract unique molecular identifiers, while MiXCR was used to determine the CDR3 positions. For each individual, recombination models were inferred using an EM algorithm with the repgenHMM and IGoR tools. Shared clonotype analysis was performed with the tcR package in R, normalizing sharing by the product of cloneset sizes. Out-of-frame nonproductive sequences were analyzed to study raw recombination free of thymic and clonal selection effects. Using fastp trimming at Q25 and MiXCR clonotype assembly, TCRdb reanalyzed the public sequencing data and kept in-frame beta chains. Rows merge per CDR3 protein into single entries with the most common DNA and genes. It is TCRdb's table, rather than the study itself, that gives the V and J calls and clone size. The sample data list hundreds of thousands of distinct CDR3 sequences, and 15% to 20% of these were observed just once. The ten largest make up around 13% of the sample.

The data also belong to a second study, concerning T cells expressing NK-cell markers. As the second study states: Three sorted T-cell subsets (CD3+CD56+NKG2C+, CD3+CD56+NKG2C- and CD3+CD56-NKG2C+) from fewer than 10 donors had their TCR beta-chain repertoires profiled. Among the eight sequenced donors, seven were HCMV-seropositive and one was HCMV-seronegative. To restrict sorting to alphabetaTCR-expressing T cells, an anti-gammadeltaTCR antibody was added in several experiments. In roughly 6 donors, the dominant CD3+CD56+NKG2C+ clonotypes were found to rank among the top 10 CD8+ clonotypes and to make up 1.0-7.0% of CD8+ T cells. Those dominant clonotypes were again the most abundant among CD3+CD56-NKG2C+ cells in a few donors, at roughly 28.3-65%. Whether the expanded NKG2C-expressing T cell clones were specific for HCMV antigens remained unclear. Randomly selected healthy volunteers, three men and five women, were used as the eight sequenced donors. To determine HCMV serostatus, a commercial ELISA kit was used to detect HCMV-specific IgG in serum. For five or six donors, bulk peripheral blood T-cell repertoires were also sequenced from unsorted PBMC. Reads were demultiplexed and grouped by UMI with MIGEC, and clonotypes were assembled and quantified with MiTCR. To exclude erroneous sequences, only TCR cDNA sequences supported by at least two reads were retained. The tcR package was used for downstream repertoire analysis, with clonotypes matched between fractions based on CDR3 nucleotide sequence plus V segment. VDJmatch was used to annotate antigen specificity against VDJdb, with one amino acid substitution allowed in CDR3.

The chain links TRBV28 with TRBJ2-5; the D gene is perhaps TRBD1, on 6 matching bases. The sample was PBMCs. This clonotype was sampled from a woman aged 18 to 35 in good health. CDR3 region: CASSFFSRGQETQYF. DNA sequence: TGTGCCAGCAGTTTCTTTTCCAGGGGACAAGAGACCCAGTACTTC. The CDR3 plus the reference TRBV28 and TRBJ2-5 genes for the other parts give the full variable domain: DVKVTQSSRYLVKRTGEKVFLECVQDMDHENMFWYRQDPGLGLRLIYFSYDVKMKEKGDIPEGYSVSREKKERFSLILESASTNQTSMYLCASSFFSRGQETQYFGPGTRLLVL.